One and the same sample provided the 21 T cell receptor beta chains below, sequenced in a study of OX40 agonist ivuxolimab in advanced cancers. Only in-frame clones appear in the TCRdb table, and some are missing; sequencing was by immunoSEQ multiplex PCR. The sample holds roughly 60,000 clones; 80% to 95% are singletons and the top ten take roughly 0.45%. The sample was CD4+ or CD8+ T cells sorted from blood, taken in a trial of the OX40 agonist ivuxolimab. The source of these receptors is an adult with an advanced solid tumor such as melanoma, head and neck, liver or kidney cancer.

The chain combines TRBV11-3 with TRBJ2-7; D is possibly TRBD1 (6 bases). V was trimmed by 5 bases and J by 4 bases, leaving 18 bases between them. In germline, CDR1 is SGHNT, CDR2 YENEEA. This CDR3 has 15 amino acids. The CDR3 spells CASSRWGSGAYEQYF. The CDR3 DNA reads TGTGCCAGCAGCCGATGGGGCTCAGGGGCGTACGAGCAGTACTTC.

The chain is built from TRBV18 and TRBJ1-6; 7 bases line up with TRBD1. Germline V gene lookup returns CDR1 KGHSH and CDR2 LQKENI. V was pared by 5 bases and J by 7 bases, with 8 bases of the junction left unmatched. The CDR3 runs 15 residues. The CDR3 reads CASSGDSGGNSPLHF. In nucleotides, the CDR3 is TGTGCCAGCTCAGGGGACAGCGGCGGCAATTCACCCCTCCACTTT.

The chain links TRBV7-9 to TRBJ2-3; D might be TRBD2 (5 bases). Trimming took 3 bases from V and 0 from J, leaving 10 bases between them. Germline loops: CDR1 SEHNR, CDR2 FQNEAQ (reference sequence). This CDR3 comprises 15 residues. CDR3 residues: CASSLDLTSTDTQYF. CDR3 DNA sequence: TGTGCCAGCAGCTTGGACTTGACTAGCACAGATACGCAGTATTTT.

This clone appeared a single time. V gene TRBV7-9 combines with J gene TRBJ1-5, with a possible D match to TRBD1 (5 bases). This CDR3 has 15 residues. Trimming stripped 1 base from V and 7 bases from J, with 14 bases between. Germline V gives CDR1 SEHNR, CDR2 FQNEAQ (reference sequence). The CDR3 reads CASSLVQGAEQPQHF. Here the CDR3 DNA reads TGTGCCAGCAGCTTAGTTCAAGGGGCTGAGCAGCCCCAGCATTTT. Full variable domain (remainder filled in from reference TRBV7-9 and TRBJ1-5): DTGVSQNPRHKITKRGQNVTFRCDPISEHNRLYWYRQTLGQGPEFLTYFQNEAQLEKSRLLSDRFSAERPKGSFSTLEIQRTEQGDSAMYLCASSLVQGAEQPQHFGDGTRLSIL.

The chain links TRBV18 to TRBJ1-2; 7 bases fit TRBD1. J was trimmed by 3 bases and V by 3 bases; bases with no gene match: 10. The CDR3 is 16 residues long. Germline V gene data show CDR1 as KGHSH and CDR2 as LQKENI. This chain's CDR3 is CASSPSGQPRDYGYTF. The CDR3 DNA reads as TGTGCCAGCTCACCTTCGGGACAGCCTAGGGACTATGGCTACACCTTC.

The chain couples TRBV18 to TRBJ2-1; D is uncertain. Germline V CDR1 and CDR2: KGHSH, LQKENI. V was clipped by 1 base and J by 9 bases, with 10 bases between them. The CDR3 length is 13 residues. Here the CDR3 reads CASSPQRSGEQFF. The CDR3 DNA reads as TGTGCCAGCTCACCACAACGTTCGGGTGAGCAGTTCTTC.

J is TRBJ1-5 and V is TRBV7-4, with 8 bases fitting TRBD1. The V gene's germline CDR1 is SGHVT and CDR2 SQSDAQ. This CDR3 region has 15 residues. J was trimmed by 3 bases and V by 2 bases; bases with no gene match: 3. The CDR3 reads CASSLKTGANQPQHF. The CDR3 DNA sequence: TGTGCCAGCAGCTTAAAGACAGGGGCCAATCAGCCCCAGCATTTT.

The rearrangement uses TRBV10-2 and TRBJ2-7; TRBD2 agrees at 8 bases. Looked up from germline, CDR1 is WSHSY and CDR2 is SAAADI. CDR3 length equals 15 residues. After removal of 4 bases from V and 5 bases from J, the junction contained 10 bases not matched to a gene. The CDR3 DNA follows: TGCGCCAGCAGTGGGACCGGGACTAGGACCAACGAGCAGTACTTC. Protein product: CASSGTGTRTNEQYF.

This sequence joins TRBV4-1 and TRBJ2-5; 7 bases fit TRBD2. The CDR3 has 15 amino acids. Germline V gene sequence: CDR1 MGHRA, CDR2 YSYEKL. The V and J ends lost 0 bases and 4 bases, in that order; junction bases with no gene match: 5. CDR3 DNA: TGCGCCAGCAGCCAAGATGGGGCGGGAGTAGAGACCCAGTACTTC. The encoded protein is CASSQDGAGVETQYF.

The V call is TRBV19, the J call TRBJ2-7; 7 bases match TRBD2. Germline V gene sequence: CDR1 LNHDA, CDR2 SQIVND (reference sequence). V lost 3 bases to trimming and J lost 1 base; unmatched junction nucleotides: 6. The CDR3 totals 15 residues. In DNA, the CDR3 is TGTGCCAGTAGTATGGTAGCGGGTCGATCCTACGAGCAGTACTTC. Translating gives CASSMVAGRSYEQYF.

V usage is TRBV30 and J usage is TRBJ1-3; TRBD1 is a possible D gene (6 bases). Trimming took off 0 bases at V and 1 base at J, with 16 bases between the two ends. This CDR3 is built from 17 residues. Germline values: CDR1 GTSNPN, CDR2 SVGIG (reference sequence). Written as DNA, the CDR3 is TGTGCCTGGAGTGTCTTACCGAGACAGGATTCTGGAAACACCATATATTTT. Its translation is CAWSVLPRQDSGNTIYF.

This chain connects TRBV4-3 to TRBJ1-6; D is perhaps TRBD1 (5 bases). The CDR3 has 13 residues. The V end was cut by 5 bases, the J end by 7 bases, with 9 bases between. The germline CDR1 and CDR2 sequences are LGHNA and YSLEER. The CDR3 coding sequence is TGCGCCAGCAGCAATTCAGGGAATTCACCCCTCCACTTT. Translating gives CASSNSGNSPLHF.

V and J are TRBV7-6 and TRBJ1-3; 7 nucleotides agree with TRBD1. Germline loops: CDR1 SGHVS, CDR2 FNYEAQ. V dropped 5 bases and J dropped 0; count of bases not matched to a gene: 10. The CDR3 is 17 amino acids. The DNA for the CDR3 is TGTGCCAGCAGCACGAGACAGGGCCTTAGCTCTGGAAACACCATATATTTT. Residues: CASSTRQGLSSGNTIYF.

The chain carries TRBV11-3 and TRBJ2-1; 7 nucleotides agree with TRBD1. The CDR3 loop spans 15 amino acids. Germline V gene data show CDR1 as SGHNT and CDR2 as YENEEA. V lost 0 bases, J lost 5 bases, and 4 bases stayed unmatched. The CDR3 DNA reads TGTGCCAGCAGCTTAGAGGGGACAGCGGACAATGAGCAGTTCTTC. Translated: CASSLEGTADNEQFF. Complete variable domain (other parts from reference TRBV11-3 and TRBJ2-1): EAGVVQSPRYKIIEKKQPVAFWCNPISGHNTLYWYLQNLGQGPELLIRYENEEAVDDSQLPKDRFSAERLKGVDSTLKIQPAELGDSAVYLCASSLEGTADNEQFFGPGTRLTVL.

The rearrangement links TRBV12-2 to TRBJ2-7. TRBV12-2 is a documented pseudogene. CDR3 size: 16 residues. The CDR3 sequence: CASRLKIPGYSYEQYF. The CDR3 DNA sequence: TGTGCAAGTCGCTTAAAGATACCTGGGTACTCCTACGAGCAGTACTTC.

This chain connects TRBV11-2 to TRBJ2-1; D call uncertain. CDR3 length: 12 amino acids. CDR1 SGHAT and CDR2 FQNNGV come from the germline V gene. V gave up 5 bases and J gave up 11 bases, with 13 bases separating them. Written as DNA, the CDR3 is TGTGCCAGCAGCGCACTACCAACTAAGCAGTTCTTC. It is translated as CASSALPTKQFF.

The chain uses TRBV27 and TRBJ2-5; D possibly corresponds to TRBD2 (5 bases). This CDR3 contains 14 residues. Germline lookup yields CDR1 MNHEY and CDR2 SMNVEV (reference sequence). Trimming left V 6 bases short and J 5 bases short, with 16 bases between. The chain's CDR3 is CASSITLARETQYF. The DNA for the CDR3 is TGTGCCAGCAGCATAACCCTAGCCAGGGAGACCCAGTACTTC.

The CDR3 sequence is CASSPGGGETQYF. CDR3 DNA sequence: TGTGCCAGCAGCCCAGGCGGGGGAGAGACCCAGTACTTC. The genes are TRBV7-9 and TRBJ2-5, with 7 positions matching TRBD2. V lost 5 bases and J lost 4; bases outside the gene matches: 4. CDR3 length equals 13 residues. The germline gives CDR1 SEHNR, CDR2 FQNEAQ (reference sequence). Full variable domain (rest looked up from reference TRBV7-9 and TRBJ2-5): DTGVSQNPRHKITKRGQNVTFRCDPISEHNRLYWYRQTLGQGPEFLTYFQNEAQLEKSRLLSDRFSAERPKGSFSTLEIQRTEQGDSAMYLCASSPGGGETQYFGPGTRLLVL.

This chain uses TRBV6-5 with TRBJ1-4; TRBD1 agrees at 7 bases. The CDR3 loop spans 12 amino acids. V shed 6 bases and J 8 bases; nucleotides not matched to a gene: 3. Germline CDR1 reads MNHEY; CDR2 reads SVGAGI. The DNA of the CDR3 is TGTGCCAGCAGGACAGGGAGAGAAAAACTGTTTTTT. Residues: CASRTGREKLFF.

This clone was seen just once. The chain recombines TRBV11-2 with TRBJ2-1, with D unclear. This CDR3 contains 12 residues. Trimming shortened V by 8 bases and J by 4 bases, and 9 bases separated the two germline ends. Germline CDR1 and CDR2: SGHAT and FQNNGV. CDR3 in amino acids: CASGVQYNEQFF. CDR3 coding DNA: TGTGCCAGCGGGGTCCAGTACAATGAGCAGTTCTTC.

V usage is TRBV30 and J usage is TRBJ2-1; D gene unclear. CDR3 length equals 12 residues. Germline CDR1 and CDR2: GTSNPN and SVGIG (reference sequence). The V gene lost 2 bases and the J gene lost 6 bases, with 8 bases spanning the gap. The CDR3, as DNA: TGTGCCTGGAGTACGACTGGCAATGAGCAGTTCTTC. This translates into CAWSTTGNEQFF.